These 18 T cell receptor beta chains originate from one sample sequenced in a study of human T cells and chemical hapten exposure. TCRdb fed the RACE reads into MiXCR, producing one record per CDR3 protein. The data hold some 36,000 distinct CDR3 sequences, with approximately 9.5% observed a single time. Regarding time point: patch test 3, about 24 weeks after DPC sensitization. Treatment specified: therapeutic diphenylcyclopropenone sensitization with weekly scalp DPC. The total RNA was obtained from whole blood that was not fractionated. The input for sequencing was whole blood, taken in connection with sensitization to the hapten diphenylcyclopropenone (DPC). The receptor source for this set is a man in his fifties or sixties with alopecia areata. Some clones in this sample may be carry-over from other donors' samples.

This clonotype has a count of ten or more. V is TRBV29-1 and J is TRBJ2-3; D remains unclear. With 0 bases removed from V and 6 bases from J, the gap between germline ends came to 7 bases. Germline CDR1 SQVTM, CDR2 ANQGSEA. CDR3 size: 12 residues. The CDR3 sequence is CSVEDPRDTQYF. The CDR3 coding sequence is TGCAGCGTTGAAGATCCCCGGGATACGCAGTATTTT.

The sample holds many counts of this clonotype. The rearrangement links TRBV7-2 to TRBJ2-7; 9 bases map to TRBD1. CDR1 and CDR2 from the germline V gene are SGHTA and FQGNSA. The trim removed 5 bases at V and 3 bases at J, leaving 8 bases unmatched. This CDR3 spans 15 amino acids. The CDR3 sequence is CASSPTRDRVYEQYF. The CDR3 coding sequence is TGTGCCAGCAGCCCCACTCGGGACAGGGTCTACGAGCAGTACTTC.

This clonotype occurred many times. The chain is built from TRBV30 and TRBJ1-5; 8 bases match TRBD1. V shed 1 base and J 6 bases; nucleotides not matched to a gene: 8. The CDR3 sequence is 15 residues long. The germline gives CDR1 GTSNPN, CDR2 SVGIG (reference sequence). In DNA, the CDR3 is TGTGCCTGGAGTGGAGCGGACAGGGAAAGTCAGCCCCAGCATTTT. Translation: CAWSGADRESQPQHF.

The chain joins TRBV7-8 to TRBJ2-5; D is ambiguous. V shed 5 bases and J shed 3 bases, with 10 bases lying between them. The CDR3 extends over 13 amino acids. CDR1 and CDR2 from the germline V gene are SGHVS and FQNEAQ. This CDR3 is CASSPWSKETQYF. The CDR3 DNA reads TGTGCCAGCAGCCCCTGGTCCAAAGAGACCCAGTACTTC.

The V gene is TRBV7-2, the J gene TRBJ1-2; no reliable D call. Germline-derived CDR1 and CDR2 are SGHTA and FQGNSA. The CDR3 loop spans 12 amino acids. V dropped 1 base and J dropped 8 bases, with 8 bases sitting between them. The CDR3 spells CASSLDIWGYTF. The CDR3 DNA is TGTGCCAGCAGCTTAGATATCTGGGGCTACACCTTC. The whole variable domain, filled in from reference TRBV7-2 and TRBJ1-2, reads GAGVSQSPSNKVTEKGKDVELRCDPISGHTALYWYRQSLGQGLEFLIYFQGNSAPDKSGLPSDRFSAERTGGSVSTLTIQRTQQEDSAVYLCASSLDIWGYTFGSGTRLTVV.

The chain couples TRBV5-1 to TRBJ1-4; tentatively, D is TRBD1 (5 bases). The V gene lost 0 bases and the J gene lost 1 base, with 10 bases spanning the gap. The germline gives CDR1 SGHRS, CDR2 YFSETQ. The CDR3 sequence is 16 residues long. As DNA, the CDR3 is TGCGCCAGCAGCTTGGCTAGCGGGGGAACTAATGAAAAACTGTTTTTT. Its protein is CASSLASGGTNEKLFF.

The V and J genes are TRBV4-1 and TRBJ1-3; TRBD1 matches 8 bases. Germline CDR1 and CDR2: MGHRA and YSYEKL. The CDR3 loop spans 17 amino acids. Trimming took 1 base from V and 2 from J; bases not matched to a gene: 7. CDR3 sequence (DNA): TGCGCCAGCAGCCAAGGCCTGACAGGGGCCGCTGGAAACACCATATATTTT. As protein: CASSQGLTGAAGNTIYF.

This clonotype was counted many times. V gene TRBV6-5 combines with J gene TRBJ2-7, with 7 bases fitting TRBD2. With 6 bases clipped from V and 0 bases from J, the junction kept 8 bases outside the gene matches. The CDR3 totals 15 residues. CDR1 is MNHEY, CDR2 SVGAGI, per germline. The CDR3 loop is CASRIGGEGSYEQYF. CDR3 in DNA: TGTGCCAGCAGGATTGGGGGGGAGGGCTCCTACGAGCAGTACTTC.

This clonotype has at least ten counts. V usage is TRBV6-1 and J usage is TRBJ1-6; D perhaps matches TRBD1 (5 bases). V was shortened by 1 base and J by 9 bases, with 13 bases between the two germline ends. The CDR3 spans 15 residues. Germline CDR1 reads MNHNS; CDR2 reads SASEGT. The CDR3 region has the DNA TGTGCCAGCAGTGAAGGGTCAGGGCGGCCTTCACCCCTCCACTTT. Encoded protein: CASSEGSGRPSPLHF.

This clonotype has a count of ten or more. The gene calls are TRBV7-9 and TRBJ1-5; the D is unclear. V dropped 3 bases and J dropped 7 bases, with 10 bases sitting between them. The germline gives CDR1 SEHNR, CDR2 FQNEAQ (reference sequence). The CDR3 length is 13 residues. The CDR3 nucleotides are TGTGCCAGCAGCTTGACGGTTAACCAGCCCCAGCATTTT. Its translation is CASSLTVNQPQHF. The variable domain in full, completed from reference TRBV7-9 and TRBJ1-5, reads DTGVSQNPRHKITKRGQNVTFRCDPISEHNRLYWYRQTLGQGPEFLTYFQNEAQLEKSRLLSDRFSAERPKGSFSTLEIQRTEQGDSAMYLCASSLTVNQPQHFGDGTRLSIL.

This clonotype was seen ten or more times. This chain uses TRBV29-1 with TRBJ2-1; D is ambiguous. Per germline, CDR1 SQVTM and CDR2 ANQGSEA. V lost 8 bases and J lost 5, with 16 bases in between. The CDR3 contains 13 residues. As DNA, the CDR3 is TGCAGCCATTCATTAACACGGAACAATGAGCAGTTCTTC. It is translated as CSHSLTRNNEQFF.

This clonotype appeared a few times. This CDR3 fails to terminate in the conserved phenylalanine or tryptophan, so it likely reflects a read error. It is unclear where the CDR3 begins or ends on the DNA, so no DNA is shown, and the CDR3 is as TCRdb lists it. V gene TRBV29-1 combines with J gene TRBJ2-3; TRBD2, the D gene given by the table, was not confirmed from the DNA. Germline assignment: CDR1 SQVTM and CDR2 ANQGSEA. Both ends counted, the CDR3 spans 8 residues. This CDR3 is CTSTLLRG.

This clonotype was seen only a few times. The V gene is TRBV29-1, the J gene TRBJ1-6; 7 positions match TRBD1. CDR3 size: 13 residues. CDR1 and CDR2 from the germline V gene are SQVTM and ANQGSEA. The V segment lost 7 bases and the J segment 7 bases; nucleotides outside the gene matches: 7. The chain's CDR3 is CSASQGGNSPLHF. CDR3 coding DNA: TGCAGCGCCTCTCAGGGGGGAAATTCACCCCTCCACTTT.

This clonotype has only a few counts. The rearrangement links TRBV11-3 to TRBJ2-3, with 8 bases that match TRBD2. This CDR3 comprises 15 residues. Germline V lookup: CDR1 SGHNT, CDR2 YENEEA. With 4 bases clipped from V and 1 base from J, the junction kept 4 bases outside the gene matches. This CDR3 is CASSSGAGGTDTQYF. DNA for the CDR3: TGTGCCAGCAGCTCGGGAGCGGGAGGCACAGATACGCAGTATTTT.

Many counts were recorded for this clonotype. The chain links TRBV2 to TRBJ2-1; 11 nucleotides match TRBD2. The CDR3 has 14 residues. CDR1 SNHLY and CDR2 FYNNEI come from the germline V gene. V was pared by 4 bases and J by 5 bases, with 1 base of the junction left unmatched. The CDR3 DNA reads TGTGCCAGCAGTGGGACTAGCGGGCACAATGAGCAGTTCTTC. Protein: CASSGTSGHNEQFF.

This clonotype came up once. Germline and junction disagree at one end, which may indicate a read error. The chain links TRBV20-1 to TRBJ1-3, with D unresolved. The length of the CDR3 is 13 residues. CDR1 and CDR2 (germline): DFQATT, SNEGSKA (reference sequence). The CDR3 bases are TGCAGTGCTAGACCGAGCTCTGCAAACACCATATATTTT. Amino acid sequence: CSARPSSANTIYF.

The rearrangement joins TRBV11-2 to TRBJ2-7; 7 bases agree with TRBD1. V lost 5 bases to trimming and J lost 0 bases; unmatched junction nucleotides: 10. Germline CDR1 is SGHAT and CDR2 is FQNNGV. The CDR3 is made up of 16 amino acids. CDR3 bases: TGTGCCAGCAGCCGCAGGGGGTCGAGAAGCTCCTACGAGCAGTACTTC. It yields the protein CASSRRGSRSSYEQYF.

This clonotype was recorded many times. This rearrangement joins TRBV2 to TRBJ1-5, with 8 bases that match TRBD1. J lost 1 base, V lost 8 bases, and 4 bases had no gene match. Germline CDR1 and CDR2: SNHLY and FYNNEI. The CDR3 length is 14 residues. The CDR3 spells CASQDRESNQPQHF. The DNA of the CDR3 is TGTGCCAGCCAGGACAGGGAGAGCAATCAGCCCCAGCATTTT.